The next 16 T cell receptor beta chains were all read from a single sample in a study of T cell changes during pregnancy in multiple sclerosis. The method was immunoSEQ multiplex PCR; TCRdb's version includes in-frame clones alone and lacks a portion of them. Counted here are approximately 110,000 clones, 91% occurring once; the ten biggest clones make up about 3%. This specimen consisted of peripheral blood, obtained after pregnancy. These receptor sequences come from a female donor with multiple sclerosis, enrolled in a pregnancy study.

The rearrangement links TRBV2 to TRBJ1-5; no clear D. The V end was cut by 4 bases, the J end by 3 bases, with 4 bases between. CDR3 length: 12 residues. The germline CDR1 and CDR2 sequences are SNHLY and FYNNEI. CDR3 sequence (DNA): TGTGCCAGCAGTGGGCCCAATCAGCCCCAGCATTTT. Its protein is CASSGPNQPQHF. The full variable domain, completed using reference TRBV2 and TRBJ1-5, is EPEVTQTPSHQVTQMGQEVILRCVPISNHLYFYWYRQILGQKVEFLVSFYNNEISEKSEIFDDQFSVERPDGSNFTLKIRSTKLEDSAMYFCASSGPNQPQHFGDGTRLSIL.

The chain links TRBV6-5 to TRBJ2-1; TRBD2 aligns across 8 bases. The CDR3 has 14 residues. The V gene end was trimmed by 6 bases and the J gene end by 9 bases; junction bases not matched to a gene: 10. Germline-derived CDR1 and CDR2 are MNHEY and SVGAGI. CDR3 sequence (DNA): TGTGCCAGCAGCTCGGGGGGGGGTAATGGTGAGCAGTTCTTC. Its translation is CASSSGGGNGEQFF.

The chain has TRBV29-1 and TRBJ1-5; D is perhaps TRBD1 (6 bases). CDR1 and CDR2 (germline): SQVTM, ANQGSEA. This CDR3 has 14 residues. Trimming pared 5 bases from V and 4 bases from J, leaving 15 bases between. The CDR3 DNA reads as TGCAGCGTTAGGGGTGGGGGCAGTAATCAGCCCCAGCATTTT. Encoded protein: CSVRGGGSNQPQHF.

The chain combines TRBV7-2 with TRBJ2-2; 9 bases are a match to TRBD1. The length of the CDR3 is 14 residues. After removal of 6 bases from V and 7 bases from J, the junction contained 6 bases not matched to a gene. Germline loops: CDR1 SGHTA, CDR2 FQGNSA. Here the CDR3 reads CASRETGGGGELFF. The CDR3, as DNA: TGTGCCAGCAGAGAAACAGGGGGCGGCGGGGAGCTGTTTTTT.

The chain combines TRBV11-3 with TRBJ2-6; 9 bases are a match to TRBD1. V lost 5 bases, J lost 0 bases, and 8 bases stayed unmatched. This CDR3 is 18 amino acids long. Germline loops: CDR1 SGHNT, CDR2 YENEEA. The CDR3 region is CASSTSGTGYSGANVLTF. The CDR3 DNA is TGTGCCAGCAGCACCTCCGGGACAGGGTACTCTGGGGCCAACGTCCTGACTTTC. Full variable domain (rest looked up from reference TRBV11-3 and TRBJ2-6): EAGVVQSPRYKIIEKKQPVAFWCNPISGHNTLYWYLQNLGQGPELLIRYENEEAVDDSQLPKDRFSAERLKGVDSTLKIQPAELGDSAVYLCASSTSGTGYSGANVLTFGAGSRLTVL.

The rearrangement links TRBV27 to TRBJ2-7; 8 bases match TRBD1. The germline gives CDR1 MNHEY, CDR2 SMNVEV (reference sequence). There are 16 residues in the CDR3. J lost 3 bases, V lost 5 bases, and 12 bases had no gene match. The CDR3 bases are TGTGCCAGCAGTCCATCACCCGACAGGGGAGGCTACGAGCAGTACTTC. This codes for CASSPSPDRGGYEQYF.

This rearrangement joins TRBV15 to TRBJ1-2; D unclear. V lost 0 bases to trimming and J lost 2 bases, with 10 bases between them. This CDR3 contains 15 residues. CDR1 is LNHNV and CDR2 is YYDKDF in the germline V gene (reference sequence). As DNA, the CDR3 is TGTGCCACCAGCAGAGATCTTTTGGAGAACTATGGCTACACCTTC. It yields the protein CATSRDLLENYGYTF.

The rearrangement links TRBV19 to TRBJ1-1, with D unclear. Germline-derived CDR1 and CDR2 are LNHDA and SQIVND (reference sequence). This CDR3 spans 11 amino acids. Trimming left V 2 bases short and J 9 bases short, with 7 bases between. The CDR3 protein is CASSISRKAFF. The CDR3 coding sequence is TGTGCCAGTAGTATATCCAGAAAAGCTTTCTTT.

The chain recombines TRBV9 with TRBJ1-1; 8 bases line up with TRBD1. CDR1 SGDLS and CDR2 YYNGEE come from the germline V gene. The J segment lost 1 base and the V segment lost 3 bases, leaving 8 bases of the junction unmatched. The CDR3 runs to 16 residues. Written as DNA, the CDR3 is TGTGCCAGCAGCGCATCTGGACAGGGTTGGAACACTGAAGCTTTCTTT. Translating it yields CASSASGQGWNTEAFF.

This clone occurred a few times. The rearrangement uses TRBV2 and TRBJ1-2; a possible D gene is TRBD1 (6 bases). The CDR3 runs to 13 residues. The V end was cut by 9 bases, the J end by 4 bases, with 15 bases between. Germline V lookup: CDR1 SNHLY, CDR2 FYNNEI. The CDR3 sequence is CARSDSTGYGYTF. The CDR3, as DNA: TGTGCCAGGTCGGACAGCACTGGCTATGGCTACACCTTC.

V usage is TRBV7-2 and J usage is TRBJ2-5; D is perhaps TRBD2 (5 bases). Trimming took off 8 bases at V and 1 base at J, with 14 bases between the two ends. Germline CDR1 reads SGHTA; CDR2 reads FQGNSA. There are 14 residues in the CDR3. CDR3 coding DNA: TGTGCCAGCGGATCTAGCCGCTTCCAAGAGACCCAGTACTTC. This codes for CASGSSRFQETQYF.

The chain couples TRBV5-1 to TRBJ1-1; tentatively, D is TRBD1 (5 bases). This CDR3 is 15 amino acids long. Between the trimmed V and J ends, which lost 0 bases and 0 bases, there was a span of 9 bases. Germline CDR1 and CDR2: SGHRS and YFSETQ. The DNA of the CDR3 is TGCGCCAGCAGCTTGGCAGGGCCCATGAACACTGAAGCTTTCTTT. Its translation: CASSLAGPMNTEAFF.

Written as DNA, the CDR3 is TGTGCCAGCAGCCCCGACTCCAGCTCCTACAATGAGCAGTTCTTC. It translates to CASSPDSSSYNEQFF. V and J are TRBV9 and TRBJ2-1; D remains ambiguous. The CDR3 covers 15 residues. Between the trimmed V and J ends, which lost 4 bases and 0 bases, there was a span of 11 bases. Germline V CDR1 and CDR2: SGDLS, YYNGEE.

This sequence joins TRBV25-1 and TRBJ2-5; 9 bases line up with TRBD2. Germline-derived CDR1 and CDR2 are MGHDK and SYGVNS. Trimming took 2 bases from V and 5 from J; bases not matched to a gene: 9. The CDR3 loop spans 16 amino acids. As DNA, the CDR3 is TGTGCCAGCAGTGAAGGGGGTAGCGGGGGCGTGGAGACCCAGTACTTC. This sequence encodes CASSEGGSGGVETQYF.

This clone was detected a few times. The genes are TRBV30 and TRBJ1-6; TRBD1 might be the D (5 bases). The germline V gene has CDR1 GTSNPN and CDR2 SVGIG (reference sequence). Trimming took 0 bases from V and 10 from J, leaving 13 bases between them. CDR3 length: 14 amino acids. The CDR3 sequence is CAWSVSGGGSPLHF. The CDR3 nucleotides are TGTGCCTGGAGTGTTTCTGGGGGGGGATCACCCCTCCACTTT. Full variable domain (rest looked up from reference TRBV30 and TRBJ1-6): SQTIHQWPATLVQPVGSPLSLECTVEGTSNPNLYWYRQAAGRGLQLLFYSVGIGQISSEVPQNLSASRPQDRQFILSSKKLLLSDSGFYLCAWSVSGGGSPLHFGNGTRLTVT.

This chain joins TRBV13 and TRBJ2-7; D is possibly TRBD2 (6 bases). V lost 5 bases and J lost 3, with 11 bases in between. Germline V gives CDR1 PRHDT, CDR2 FYEKMQ (reference sequence). The CDR3 runs 13 residues. DNA of the CDR3: TGTGCCAGCAGCCAAGGGAGGAGCTACGAGCAGTACTTC. Its translation: CASSQGRSYEQYF.